This T cell receptor (beta chain) was recorded in a study of cytomegalovirus exposure and HLA in healthy donors (dated by TCRdb to 2016 to 2017). Background on the whole study: An earlier analysis of 587 of the donors reported about 280 Gb of sequence data and around 110 million unique TCR beta sequences obtained from about 180 million T cells. High-throughput TCR immunosequencing, statistical association of individual TCRs with disease status, and machine learning were combined to predict cytomegalovirus infection status. Genome-wide SNP genotypes for about 65% of the roughly 700 donors were used in a later genetic analysis, which treated that subset as a discovery cohort. Typing coverage varied by locus: roughly 620-630 donors for A, B, C, DRB1 and DQB1; under 550 for DQA1; about 570 for DPA1; under 490 for DPB1. An early release covering about 600 HLA-typed donors comprised approximately 290 gigabases of sequencing data and tens of millions of unique TCR sequences. A later analysis re-analyzed previously published TCR beta repertoires from several hundred donors and added high-resolution HLA genotyping to study TCR occurrence patterns. Rather than using new phenotypic data, the later analysis identified candidate immune exposures from TCR beta sequences and from how often those sequences occurred across donors. To decide whether each TCR beta V gene segment behaved as functional or pseudogenic, an earlier analysis of nearly 600 of the donors relied on high-throughput TCR beta sequencing. Roughly 5 DR-DQ haplotypes were handled as single units for association and clustering, since linkage in the cohort was strong. Along with the roughly 670-subject first cohort, a separate validation cohort of over 90 different subjects was used. Donor age, sex, ethnicity and CMV serostatus were compiled together with the repertoire data. Of the roughly 420 genotyped donors, 81% were placed in the genetic ancestry cluster associated with self-reported Caucasian donors. The study profiled the T cell repertoires of fewer than 850 subjects by immunosequencing and related them to cytomegalovirus serostatus. On average, around 240,000 unique TCR beta nucleotide sequences were sequenced per donor among some 430 genotyped donors of the cohort, with 15% to 20% of those sequences being non-productive. All discovery cohort repertoires had been generated on a single sequencing platform. The study aimed to test whether cataloging public T cell receptors could reveal signatures of past pathogen exposure. Both class I and class II loci were covered by HLA typing, at four-digit resolution. The full study reports these points: A few of the identified cytomegalovirus-associated TCR beta chains were confirmed in vitro to be specific for cytomegalovirus antigens. A later analysis reported that several top co-occurrence clusters appeared linked to parvovirus B19, influenza, CMV and Epstein-Barr virus. In an earlier analysis of over 550 of the donors, most TCR beta V segments were observed in productive rearrangements about 87% or about 30% of the time, broadly matching IMGT annotations. While some public TCRs were present in many individuals, most TCR sequences turned up only very rarely across donors. The cohort was sequenced for TCR beta chains only, and without alpha or paired-chain data the features that could be detected were limited. A cluster of highly shared sequence variants was judged likely to be a technical artifact of the sequencing pipeline. At a false discovery rate of 0.05, a later analysis linked fewer than 20,000 TCR beta sequences to specific HLA alleles. Compared with equally common non-associated chains, HLA-associated TCR beta chains in a later analysis were more clonally expanded and had lower generation probabilities. Compared with the 666-donor mean, donors in an Asian-associated ancestry cluster had fewer N-insertions in productive TCRs, according to a later genetic analysis. A further reported finding was that TCR beta sequences accurately predicted the HLA-A and HLA-B alleles for most subjects in the first cohort. Correlated functional status among segregating V segments might reflect linkage disequilibrium, but an unknown experimental factor could not be ruled out. In the study, 150 to 200 TCR beta chains were listed as associated with cytomegalovirus. According to a later analysis, TCR association rates differed among HLA loci, with DRB1 alleles showing the most associated TCRs and HLA-C alleles showing the fewest. The classifier was reported to diagnose cytomegalovirus status with high specificity and sensitivity in both the original and validation cohorts. Assigning TCR associations to individual alleles was difficult when HLA alleles, especially DR and DQ, strongly co-occurred. The authors suggested that the approach could potentially be extended to other disease states and immunological phenotypes. Presence/absence analyses assumed roughly uniform sequencing depth across donors, an assumption that may not hold. Some IMGT-functional V segments, including TRBV6-2 and TRBV6-3, could not be told apart with the 87-base-pair reads, so those segments were excluded. Because counts were too low, under 20 rarely observed V segments, including chromosome 9 orphons, were left out of the earlier analysis of 500 to 650 of the donors. V-gene and J-gene trimming of TCR beta chains was associated with a missense DCLRE1C variant in a later genetic analysis, and the association was replicated in an independent cohort. A later analysis found that most CMV-associated TCR beta chains appeared HLA-restricted, with HLA associations seemingly driven largely by CMV exposure. Because some donors lacked HLA typing at each locus, the association tests relied only on the typed subset. Immune exposure information for the cohort was limited to CMV serostatus.

The receptor library was made with the immunoSEQ multiplex PCR assay. A mixture of 60 forward primers for TCR Vbeta segments and 13 reverse primers for TCR Jbeta segments was used in the multiplex PCR. The CDR3 region of rearranged TCR beta genes was amplified from genomic DNA by a multiplex PCR assay. The Illumina HiSeq System was used to sequence the amplified TCR beta libraries as 87-base-pair reads. Per the original workflow: A later analysis counted about 82 million unique TCR beta chains across the 550 to 700 repertoires, and 10 million to 12 million of these chains were shared by at least two donors. Raw reads were error-corrected and collapsed into unique sequences by a nearest-neighbor algorithm in which closely related sequences were merged to remove PCR and sequencing errors. CDR3 sequences were aligned to IMGT reference sequences to assign V, D and J gene segments. For a sequence to be retained, at least a six-nucleotide match to both a V gene segment and a J gene segment was required. A rearrangement was called productive if the CDR3 had no stop codons and remained in frame with V and J, and every other rearrangement was called non-productive. Following IMGT convention, CDR3 was defined as the stretch from the second conserved V-encoded cysteine to the conserved J-encoded phenylalanine. The earlier analysis of roughly 590 of the donors excluded sequences that lacked an unambiguous match to a single V gene segment. In an earlier analysis of approximately 560 of the donors, a V segment was called functional when productive rearrangements were above 56.7%, and segregating when the standard deviation between donors exceeded 5%. A statistical classification framework was built to diagnose cytomegalovirus status from the catalog of TCR beta chain sequences. In a later analysis, TCR nucleotide sequences were compared against IMGT/GENE-DB human TR gene sequences so that V and J genes could be assigned. A later analysis assigned CDR3 sequences and most-parsimonious VDJ recombination scenarios with the TCRdist pipeline. In a later analysis, each TCR beta chain was defined by its CDR3 amino acid sequence together with its V-gene family, and reads lacking a unique V-gene family were excluded. To address suspected cross-contamination and a sequencing artifact, a later analysis removed roughly 640 highly shared, low-generation-probability nucleotide sequences. In a later analysis, a clonal expansion index was calculated for each public chain from normalized within-repertoire ranks of inferred template counts. A later analysis computed generation probabilities with a VDJ recombination model fitted to out-of-frame rearrangements, and checked the results against IGoR. In a later analysis, hypergeometric tests were used to score TCR-TCR, TCR-HLA and TCR-CMV co-occurrence, with a repertoire-size bias correction applied to TCR pairs. To estimate false discovery rates, a later analysis permuted the HLA or CMV assignments 20 times. In a later analysis, co-occurring TCRs were grouped using DBSCAN, and TCRdist sequence similarity was added for clustering within HLA-allele-positive subsets. For co-occurrence clustering, repertoires with fewer than 30,000 or more than 120,000 public chains were excluded, along with 5 or 6 repertoires with anomalous nucleotide sharing. TCRdb's version of the immuneACCESS table is confined to in-frame rearrangements and falls short of the full clone set. An unresolved V gene accounts for under half of the shortfall where checked; the remainder is of unknown origin. That table supplies the V and J calls and clone size; D and trimming were determined from the DNA. Across this sample there are about 210,000 clones, with more than 65% seen only once. The top ten constitute around 3.5% of the sample.

The germline V gene sets CDR1 to SGHRS and CDR2 to YFSETQ. V drops 0 bases and J drops 5 bases, leaving 14 bases in between. The CDR3 goes from the cysteine to the phenylalanine over 15 residues. Here the CDR3 DNA is all that survives: 45 bases in frame from base 1. Regarding this clone: Its target antigen remains unknown. Base qualities are missing; no much larger clone stands one base away.

In total, roughly 670 healthy bone marrow donors made up the cohort. All cohort members were sampled while nominally healthy, although unrecorded immune exposures were likely present. The donor was CMV seropositive and belonged to the group of about 290 seropositive cohort members. Each donor provided a peripheral blood sample, and peripheral blood mononuclear cells were used for TCR beta sequencing. The Qiagen DNeasy Blood Extraction Kit was used to extract genomic DNA from the blood cell samples. The rearrangement combines TRBV5-1 with TRBJ1-1; the D segment could be TRBD1, given 6 matching bases. This TCR came from a man in his forties in good health and CMV-seropositive. The sample comprised PBMCs. CDR3 region: CASSLGEGGGTEAFF. The base sequence is TGCGCCAGCAGCTTGGGCGAAGGGGGGGGAACTGAAGCTTTCTTT.